The next 18 T cell receptor beta chains were all read from a single sample in a study of early stage breast cancer tumors (dated by TCRdb to 2017 to 2019). Libraries were made using the immunoSEQ multiplex PCR assay. As stored in TCRdb, this immuneACCESS dataset retains in-frame rearrangements with V and J assigned. A fraction of the clones does not appear; measured against another copy, unresolved V genes explain less than half of the discrepancy, and the remainder lacks a known reason. This sample holds roughly 30,000 clones; about three fifths were observed only once. The ten largest clones represent roughly 8% of the sample. Sequenced sample: breast tumor tissue. These receptors originate from a person in their fifties or sixties with breast cancer.

This clone showed up just a few times. Other nucleotide sequences from this sample produce the same CDR3. CDR3 sequence: CASSFSGADTQYF. CDR3 bases: TGTGCCAGCAGCTTTAGCGGGGCAGATACGCAGTATTTT. This chain connects TRBV5-6 to TRBJ2-3; 8 bases agree with TRBD2. After removal of 2 bases from V and 4 bases from J, the junction contained 0 bases not matched to a gene. Germline V lookup: CDR1 SGHDT, CDR2 YYEEEE. This CDR3 region has 13 residues.

In this sample, this clone turned up many times. This chain uses TRBV25-1 with TRBJ2-1; D not resolved. The CDR3 covers 14 residues. Germline values: CDR1 MGHDK, CDR2 SYGVNS. V was clipped by 4 bases and J by 5 bases, with 12 bases between them. DNA of the CDR3: TGTGCCAGCAGTGCCGGGCCACCGGACAATGAGCAGTTCTTC. Translating gives CASSAGPPDNEQFF.

In this sample, this clone turned up once. The chain couples TRBV6-5 to TRBJ1-5, with D possibly TRBD1 on 5 matching bases. The CDR3 is 15 residues long. In germline, CDR1 is MNHEY, CDR2 SVGAGI. The V end was cut by 5 bases, the J end by 7 bases, with 18 bases between. The CDR3 sequence is CASSTGPRRGQPQHF. DNA for the CDR3: TGTGCCAGCAGTACGGGGCCCCGACGGGGGCAGCCCCAGCATTTT.

By its share, this clone is medium-sized. This sequence joins TRBV6-5 and TRBJ2-3; D unclear. Germline assignment: CDR1 MNHEY and CDR2 SVGAGI. Deletions cut 6 bases from V and 1 base from J, with 11 bases between. The CDR3 has 14 amino acids. The CDR3 loop is CASRPRQGTDTQYF. The CDR3 DNA reads as TGTGCCAGCAGGCCGCGCCAGGGCACAGATACGCAGTATTTT.

V and J are TRBV11-2 and TRBJ2-7; a weak D match, TRBD1 (6 bases). Germline V gene sequence: CDR1 SGHAT, CDR2 FQNNGV. The CDR3 is 14 residues long. Deletions cut 5 bases from V and 6 bases from J, with 17 bases between. The CDR3 region has the DNA TGTGCCAGCAGCCACGGACAGCCTACTAGCGAGCAGTACTTC. It encodes CASSHGQPTSEQYF.

This clone has only a few counts. The V call is TRBV18, the J call TRBJ2-3, with a tentative D call TRBD1 (5 bases). This CDR3 has 12 residues. V lost 2 bases to trimming and J lost 6 bases, with 6 bases between them. The germline gives CDR1 KGHSH, CDR2 LQKENI. The CDR3 sequence: CASSPRGDTQYF. CDR3 coding DNA: TGTGCCAGCTCACCAAGGGGCGATACGCAGTATTTT.

J is TRBJ2-7 and V is TRBV10-3; the match to TRBD2 covers 9 bases. With 5 bases clipped from V and 0 bases from J, the junction kept 5 bases outside the gene matches. The CDR3 is 15 residues long. Germline loops: CDR1 ENHRY, CDR2 SYGVKD. CDR3 bases: TGTGCCATCAGTTCGACTAGCGGAAGCTCCTACGAGCAGTACTTC. It translates to CAISSTSGSSYEQYF.

A few counts support this clone. The chain carries TRBV27 and TRBJ1-1; D is undetermined. There are 12 residues in the CDR3. Germline-derived CDR1 and CDR2 are MNHEY and SMNVEV (reference sequence). The V end was cut by 5 bases, the J end by 4 bases, with 8 bases between. The CDR3 nucleotides are TGTGCCAGCAGTGAAGGCGGCACTGAAGCTTTCTTT. Encoded protein: CASSEGGTEAFF.

This clone was counted many times. This chain joins TRBV7-2 and TRBJ2-2; 7 nucleotides match TRBD2. V was pared by 6 bases and J by 1 base, with 2 bases of the junction left unmatched. Per the germline V gene, CDR1 is SGHTA and CDR2 is FQGNSA. The CDR3 sequence is 14 residues long. The CDR3 loop is CASRLALNTGELFF. DNA for the CDR3: TGTGCCAGCAGACTAGCGTTGAACACCGGGGAGCTGTTTTTT.

This clone was seen just once. The chain carries TRBV14 and TRBJ2-2, with D maybe TRBD2 (5 bases). Germline V CDR1 and CDR2: SGHDN, FVKESK. V was trimmed by 4 bases and J by 1 base, leaving 7 bases between them. The length of the CDR3 is 14 residues. The CDR3 DNA reads TGTGCCAGCAGCCCCAGCGGGAACACCGGGGAGCTGTTTTTT. Translated, it gives CASSPSGNTGELFF.

This clone has more than one count but fewer than ten. The chain employs TRBV7-8 and TRBJ2-5; 12 bases map to TRBD2. CDR1 is SGHVS, CDR2 FQNEAQ, per germline. V shed 5 bases, J shed 10 bases, and the junction held 14 bases outside the gene matches. The CDR3 consists of 16 residues. As DNA, the CDR3 is TGTGCCAGCAGCGCCGGACTAGCGGGGTTCCTTAGAGTCCAGTACTTC. Its protein is CASSAGLAGFLRVQYF.

This clone has just one count. The V and J genes are TRBV7-2 and TRBJ2-7; D possibly uses TRBD1 or TRBD2 (5 bases each). Per the germline V gene, CDR1 is SGHTA and CDR2 is FQGNSA. The CDR3 covers 14 residues. The V and J ends lost 1 base and 4 bases respectively, with 11 bases between them. This CDR3 reads CASSLVPGSYEQYF. The CDR3 DNA sequence: TGTGCCAGCAGCTTAGTTCCAGGGAGTTACGAGCAGTACTTC.

V and J are TRBV9 and TRBJ1-2; 9 bases are shared with TRBD1. CDR1 is SGDLS and CDR2 is YYNGEE in the germline V gene. V shed 5 bases, J shed 6 bases, and the junction held 8 bases outside the gene matches. The CDR3 loop spans 14 amino acids. CDR3 DNA: TGTGCCAGCAGTCTTACAGGGGGCCAGCATGGCTACACCTTC. This sequence encodes CASSLTGGQHGYTF.

The chain carries TRBV14 and TRBJ2-1, with 10 nucleotides matching TRBD2. This CDR3 spans 13 amino acids. Per the germline V gene, CDR1 is SGHDN and CDR2 is FVKESK. V lost 8 bases and J lost 5; bases outside the gene matches: 3. The CDR3 region is CASPLAGDNEQFF. The CDR3 bases are TGTGCCAGCCCTCTAGCGGGAGACAATGAGCAGTTCTTC.

The V and J genes are TRBV7-9 and TRBJ2-2; no clear D. The CDR3 length is 12 residues. V was pared by 8 bases and J by 1 base, with 5 bases between. The germline V gene has CDR1 SEHNR and CDR2 FQNEAQ (reference sequence). CDR3 sequence reads: CASFWNTGELFF. The CDR3 DNA is TGTGCCAGCTTCTGGAACACCGGGGAGCTGTTTTTT.

This clone was detected only a few times. The gene calls are TRBV5-6 and TRBJ2-3; D gene ambiguous. This CDR3 comprises 13 residues. The germline V gene has CDR1 SGHDT and CDR2 YYEEEE. Between the trimmed V and J ends, which lost 4 bases and 0 bases, there was a span of 6 bases. The CDR3, as DNA: TGTGCCAGCAGCATATCTAGCACAGATACGCAGTATTTT. This gives the protein CASSISSTDTQYF.

The CDR3 nucleotides read TGTGCCAGCAGTCAGAGGTCCGGGGCCAACGTCCTGACTTTC. Protein sequence: CASSQRSGANVLTF. V is TRBV11-2 and J is TRBJ2-6; no clear D. In germline, CDR1 is SGHAT, CDR2 FQNNGV. There are 14 residues in the CDR3. V was pared by 6 bases and J by 4 bases, with 10 bases between.

The chain joins TRBV7-2 to TRBJ2-1; maybe TRBD2 (5 bases). The CDR3 runs 16 residues. Trimming shortened V by 1 base and J by 4 bases, and 14 bases separated the two germline ends. Per germline, CDR1 SGHTA and CDR2 FQGNSA. CDR3 DNA sequence: TGTGCCAGCAGCTTAGGTGTCAGGACTTCGTACAATGAGCAGTTCTTC. It yields the protein CASSLGVRTSYNEQFF.